This T cell receptor beta chain was found in a study of T cell changes during pregnancy in multiple sclerosis (dated by TCRdb to 2018 to 2020). At the level of the whole study: Changes in the T cell repertoire over the course of pregnancy were examined in this study in women with multiple sclerosis.

The receptor library was made with the immunoSEQ multiplex PCR assay. Sourced from immuneACCESS, this table was stored by TCRdb with only in-frame sequences that have V and J called. A share of the clones is absent; for the studies checked, an unresolved V gene accounts for under half, and the remainder has no known explanation. In this sample the table shows about 39,000 clones, roughly 93% of which occur a single time. The ten largest make up roughly 0.41% of the sample. Notes on this clone: No antigen is known for it. Nothing much larger sits one base from this clone, and base qualities are not available.

V is clipped by 0 bases and J by 5 bases, and the sequence between their germline boundaries is 11 bases long. CDR1 and CDR2 were assigned from the germline V gene as SGDLS and YYNGEE. The CDR3, from cysteine to phenylalanine, totals 14 residues. Only the CDR3 DNA is retained, 42 bases long and in frame from the first base. The sample was CD4+ T cells from peripheral blood mononuclear cells, taken in the first trimester of pregnancy. The chain links TRBV9 with TRBJ2-5, with a tentative D gene TRBD2 over 6 matching bases. This receptor was obtained from a female donor with multiple sclerosis, enrolled in a pregnancy study. The sequenced DNA: TGTGCCAGCAGCGTAGTTGGGGGGTTGGAGACCCAGTACTTC. Translated, this is CASSVVGGLETQYF.